The next 12 T cell receptor beta chains were all read from a single sample in a study of human T cells and chemical hapten exposure. Time point reported: patch test 1, 2 weeks after DPC sensitization. The treatment is: therapeutic diphenylcyclopropenone sensitization with weekly scalp DPC. TCRdb called the RACE reads again in MiXCR, with one record for every CDR3 protein. Seen here are about 83,000 distinct CDR3 sequences, about 8% observed once, and the top ten hold 1.5% to 1.7%. The sequencing here drew on whole blood, taken in connection with sensitization to the hapten diphenylcyclopropenone (DPC). Receptors originate from a woman between 25 and 40 years old with alopecia areata. Some clones in this sample may be carry-over from other donors' samples.

This clonotype was detected only a few times. The genes are TRBV6-1 and TRBJ1-2; no clear D gene. Trimming removed 1 base at V and 4 bases at J, with 13 bases between. Germline CDR1 and CDR2: MNHNS and SASEGT. This CDR3 is built from 15 residues. CDR3 sequence reads: CASSEEFGARYGYTF. The CDR3, as DNA: TGTGCCAGCAGTGAAGAATTCGGCGCCCGCTATGGCTACACCTTC.

The chain employs TRBV7-2 and TRBJ1-4; no firm D call. Trimming pared 1 base from V and 7 bases from J, leaving 16 bases between. The germline gives CDR1 SGHTA, CDR2 FQGNSA. The CDR3 spans 16 residues. The CDR3 DNA reads TGTGCCAGCAGCTTAGAGAGTCCGGGTAATCCTGAAAAACTGTTTTTT. Protein: CASSLESPGNPEKLFF.

The J gene is TRBJ2-7, the V gene TRBV20-1, with D tentatively TRBD1 (6 bases). Germline V gene sequence: CDR1 DFQATT, CDR2 SNEGSKA (reference sequence). Deletions cut 3 bases from V and 5 bases from J, with 17 bases between. This CDR3 has 14 amino acids. The CDR3 loop is CSASWDTAPNEQYF. CDR3 DNA: TGCAGTGCTAGTTGGGACACGGCCCCCAACGAGCAGTACTTC.

The V call is TRBV29-1, the J call TRBJ2-5; perhaps TRBD1 as D (5 bases). Trimming pared 3 bases from V and 2 bases from J, leaving 16 bases between. CDR1 is SQVTM and CDR2 is ANQGSEA in the germline V gene. The CDR3 spans 15 residues. The CDR3 protein is CSVDTRQRWQETQYF. DNA for the CDR3: TGCAGCGTTGACACACGACAGAGATGGCAAGAGACCCAGTACTTC.

This clonotype was seen ten or more times. The chain has TRBV9 and TRBJ2-6; TRBD1 matches 8 bases. The junction had 13 bases not matched to a gene; V was cut back by 3 bases and J by 5 bases. There are 18 residues in the CDR3. Germline CDR1 reads SGDLS; CDR2 reads YYNGEE. CDR3 protein: CASSGMQGARTRANVLTF. The CDR3 DNA follows: TGTGCCAGCAGCGGAATGCAGGGGGCGCGAACTAGGGCCAACGTCCTGACTTTC.

This clonotype appeared a few times. The chain recombines TRBV18 with TRBJ1-6; the D is unclear. Germline CDR1 and CDR2: KGHSH and LQKENI. The CDR3 has 15 residues. V shed 0 bases and J shed 4 bases, with 7 bases lying between them. The CDR3 here is CASSPPGDYNSPLHF. The CDR3 bases are TGTGCCAGCTCACCACCGGGCGATTATAATTCACCCCTCCACTTT.

V and J are TRBV2 and TRBJ1-5; a possible D gene is TRBD1 (6 bases). V was clipped by 6 bases and J by 3 bases, with 15 bases between them. The germline CDR1 and CDR2 sequences are SNHLY and FYNNEI. CDR3 length: 15 amino acids. The CDR3 reads CASRLDRNYNQPQHF. The CDR3 coding sequence is TGTGCCAGCAGACTTGACAGGAACTACAATCAGCCCCAGCATTTT.

This rearrangement joins TRBV19 to TRBJ1-2, with 8 bases fitting TRBD1. CDR1 is LNHDA and CDR2 is SQIVND in the germline V gene (reference sequence). The CDR3 has 15 residues. The J segment lost 6 bases and the V segment lost 4 bases, leaving 10 bases of the junction unmatched. The DNA for the CDR3 is TGTGCCAGTAGTACGCCACAGGGGGAGCGAGATGGCTACACCTTC. Protein sequence: CASSTPQGERDGYTF.

The table lists this clonotype with many counts. The J gene is TRBJ2-1, the V gene TRBV29-1; TRBD1 aligns across 7 bases. This CDR3 has 16 residues. J lost 0 bases, V lost 4 bases, and 9 bases had no gene match. Germline V gives CDR1 SQVTM, CDR2 ANQGSEA. CDR3 in DNA: TGCAGCGTTGTCCCGGGACAGATTTACTCCTACAATGAGCAGTTCTTC. Encoded protein: CSVVPGQIYSYNEQFF.

This clonotype was detected many times. V usage is TRBV2 and J usage is TRBJ1-1, with a tentative D call TRBD1 (5 bases). Trimming took 7 bases from V and 3 from J, leaving 18 bases between them. This CDR3 has 15 residues. The germline V gene encodes CDR1 SNHLY and CDR2 FYNNEI. This CDR3 reads CASKTLLGRDTEAFF. As DNA, the CDR3 is TGTGCCAGCAAAACCCTATTAGGCAGGGACACTGAAGCTTTCTTT.

The sample holds many counts of this clonotype. CDR3 protein: CASSQEGGPSDEQYF. The DNA for the CDR3 is TGTGCCAGCAGCCAAGAAGGGGGGCCGAGCGACGAGCAGTACTTC. V gene TRBV4-2 combines with J gene TRBJ2-7; D could derive from TRBD1 or TRBD2 (6 bases each). Trimming shortened V by 0 bases and J by 5 bases, and 14 bases separated the two germline ends. The CDR3 sequence is 15 residues long. CDR1 LGHNA and CDR2 YNFKEQ come from the germline V gene.

The chain uses TRBV6-5 and TRBJ1-1, with a tentative D call TRBD1 (5 bases). V lost 8 bases and J lost 6, with 10 bases in between. CDR1 is MNHEY and CDR2 is SVGAGI in the germline V gene. The CDR3 length is 11 residues. The CDR3 loop is CASHRGAEAFF. The DNA of the CDR3 is TGTGCCAGCCACCGAGGGGCTGAAGCTTTCTTT.